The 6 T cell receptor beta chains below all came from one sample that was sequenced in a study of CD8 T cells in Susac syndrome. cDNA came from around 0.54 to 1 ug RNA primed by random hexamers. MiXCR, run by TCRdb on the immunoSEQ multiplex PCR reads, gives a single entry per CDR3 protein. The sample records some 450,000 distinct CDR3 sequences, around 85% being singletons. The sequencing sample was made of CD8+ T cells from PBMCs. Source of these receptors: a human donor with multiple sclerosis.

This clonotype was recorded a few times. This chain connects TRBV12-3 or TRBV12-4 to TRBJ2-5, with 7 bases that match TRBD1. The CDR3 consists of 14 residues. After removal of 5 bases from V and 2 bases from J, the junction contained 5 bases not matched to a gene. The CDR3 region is CASSLRDRQETQYF. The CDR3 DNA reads TGTGCCAGCAGTCTTCGGGACAGACAAGAGACCCAGTACTTC.

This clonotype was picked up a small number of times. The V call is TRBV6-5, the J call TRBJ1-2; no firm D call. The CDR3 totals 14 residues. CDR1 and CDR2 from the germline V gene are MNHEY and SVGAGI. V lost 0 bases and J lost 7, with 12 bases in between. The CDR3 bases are TGTGCCAGCAGTTACTCAGGAGACTTGTTTGGCTACACCTTC. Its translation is CASSYSGDLFGYTF.

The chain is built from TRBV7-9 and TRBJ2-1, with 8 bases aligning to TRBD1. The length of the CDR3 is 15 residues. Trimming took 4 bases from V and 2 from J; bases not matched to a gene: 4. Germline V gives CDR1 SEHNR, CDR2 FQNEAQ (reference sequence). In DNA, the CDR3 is TGTGCCAGCAGCTCAGGGGGCGACCCCTACAATGAGCAGTTCTTC. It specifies CASSSGGDPYNEQFF.

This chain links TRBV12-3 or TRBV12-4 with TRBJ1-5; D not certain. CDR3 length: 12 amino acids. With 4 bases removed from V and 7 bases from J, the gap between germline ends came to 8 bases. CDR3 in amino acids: CASSYPRQPQHF. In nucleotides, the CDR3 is TGTGCCAGCAGTTACCCCCGGCAGCCCCAGCATTTT.

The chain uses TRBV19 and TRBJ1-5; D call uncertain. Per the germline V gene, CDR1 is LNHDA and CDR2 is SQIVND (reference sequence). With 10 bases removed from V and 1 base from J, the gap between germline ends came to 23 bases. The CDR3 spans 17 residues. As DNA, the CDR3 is TGTGCCACCCGGAGGACGGATCCTTTTGGGAGCAATCAGCCCCAGCATTTT. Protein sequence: CATRRTDPFGSNQPQHF.

CDR3 loop: CASSPLSGSYEQYF. Written as DNA, the CDR3 is TGCGCCAGCAGCCCGCTCTCTGGTTCCTACGAGCAGTACTTC. The chain joins TRBV4-1 to TRBJ2-7; D not certain. The CDR3 sequence is 14 residues long. The ends were cut back, 4 bases at V and 1 base at J, with 11 bases in the middle. Germline V gene data show CDR1 as MGHRA and CDR2 as YSYEKL.